This entry is about one TCR beta chain. Method: immunoSEQ multiplex PCR; TCRdb's copy keeps in-frame clones and lacks some. The profile shows about 43,000 clones, roughly 92% of them singletons. The source of the sample is a study of tissue T cells after allogeneic stem cell transplantation. The CDR3 totals 15 residues. CDR1 and CDR2 (germline): MNHEY, SVGAGI. With 0 bases clipped from V and 6 bases from J, the junction kept 4 bases outside the gene matches. The TCR sequence derives from a woman aged 35-75 years who later had graft-versus-host disease after an allogeneic stem cell transplant. V usage is TRBV6-5 and J usage is TRBJ1-5, with TRBD1 matching 8 bases. Sequencing used blood, obtained before transplantation. CDR3 loop: CASSYSRTGPQPQHF. CDR3 nucleotide sequence: TGTGCCAGCAGTTACTCTCGGACAGGGCCTCAGCCCCAGCATTTT.